This T cell receptor (beta chain) comes out of a study of OX40 agonist ivuxolimab in advanced cancers. General study points: Clones of CD4+ and CD8+ blood T cells grew by week 6 at doses of 0.1 to 3.0 mg/kg.

This clone was detected only a few times. Its antigen is as yet unknown. Germline V CDR1 and CDR2: LNHNV, YYDKDF (reference sequence). CDR3 length: 16 residues. V was trimmed by 5 bases and J by 2 bases, leaving 16 bases between them. TCRdb keeps only in-frame clones here, not all; method: immunoSEQ multiplex PCR. The data hold approximately 94,000 clones, with roughly 90% observed a single time. V is TRBV15 and J is TRBJ1-5, with D unclear. Source: CD4+ or CD8+ T cells sorted from blood, taken in a trial of the OX40 agonist ivuxolimab. This TCR came from an adult with an advanced solid tumor such as melanoma, head and neck, liver or kidney cancer. In nucleotides, the CDR3 is TGTGCCACCAGCCCGGTTTTGGCGGATGGCAATCAGCCCCAGCATTTT. Translating gives CATSPVLADGNQPQHF.